The present T cell receptor (beta chain) was sequenced within a study of monozygotic twins with inflammatory bowel disease (dated by TCRdb to the late 2010s). General notes on the study: The complete study included around 30 monozygotic twin pairs: 19 IBD-discordant Danish pairs and nine German pairs, of which four were IBD-concordant and five were IBD-discordant. Each individual had, on average, about 151 000 unique TCRalpha sequences and 181 000 unique TCRbeta sequences available for analysis. Within discordant pairs, disease-associated traits were sought mainly by comparing IBD patients with their genetically identical healthy co-twins. What the study reported, not specific to this receptor: No single strong signal or clonotype linked to IBD turned up in the results, so the idea that one exists was not supported. No difference in repertoire similarity was observed between concordant and discordant twins, possibly owing to limited statistical power. The analysis was unable to tell different T cell subtypes apart. Measured by the inverse Simpson index, TCRbeta repertoire diversity was lower in IBD patients than in their healthy co-twins. Compared with healthy twins, IBD patients shared fewer clonotypes with other individuals, and the difference was most pronounced in patients with signs of disease activity. Because patients were on differing immunosuppressive treatments, the repertoires may have picked up extra background noise and inter-individual variability.

Note on this clonotype: No cognate antigen has been identified for it.

Libraries were constructed by 5' RACE. Each TCR library was prepared from about 4,000 ng of total RNA. For each sample, cDNA synthesis was carried out in eight separate reactions using SMARTScribe reverse transcriptase. During cDNA synthesis, unique molecular identifiers containing a 6-nucleotide sample barcode were introduced by template switching. Amplification of TCRalpha and TCRbeta cDNA involved two nested PCRs of approximately 16 and 10 cycles, and each PCR was followed by bead purification. Before amplification, the cDNA was both treated with uracil DNA-glycosylase and purified with the QIAquick PCR purification kit. The second PCR was the step at which Illumina TruSeq-compatible adapters and sample-specific barcodes were added. Library quality and concentration were checked on TapeStation and Qubit, and libraries were pooled at 4.5 to 5.5 ng each. Pooled libraries were sequenced on an Illumina HiSeq2500 single-index Rapid Run with 2 x 100 bp reads and custom sequencing primers. Concerning the study's data processing: PCR and sequencing errors were corrected by UMI-based consensus assembly using MiGEC version 1.2.6. V(D)J alignment, clonotype assembly and CDR3 extraction were performed with MiXCR version 2.1.1. To normalise gene usage, clonotype sharing and MAIT/NKT TCR abundance, the top 1000, 10 000 and 20 000 clonotypes in each sample were analysed. Diversity was computed as the inverse Simpson index with the vegan R package after downsampling to 27 000 UMIs. Paired Mann-Whitney U tests on discordant twin pairs were used, with Benjamini-Hochberg multiple-testing correction. TCRdb reprocessed the public reads and reports one entry per CDR3 protein sequence, without DNA. What appears here as the V and J calls and clone size reflects TCRdb's work, not the paper's. The record for this sample contains approximately 380,000 distinct CDR3 sequences. 2.6% of the sample is in the top ten clones.

From each donor, a roughly 2.5 ml peripheral blood sample was collected into PAXgene tubes and stored at -80 degrees C. Without any T cell sorting, total RNA was extracted from whole blood using the PAXgene blood miRNA kit on an automated QIAcube. Peripheral blood from monozygotic twin pairs, either concordant or discordant for inflammatory bowel disease, underwent deep TCRalpha and TCRbeta repertoire profiling that used unique molecular barcoding. Smoking habits were recorded for all twin pairs, and each individual was classified as a current, former or never smoker. CDR1 and CDR2, per the germline V gene, are SQVTM and ANQGSEA. The CDR3, from cysteine to phenylalanine, totals 13 residues. DNA is not on record.

This sequence was found in a human donor with ulcerative colitis or Crohn's disease, or a healthy co-twin of an affected twin (not recorded which). The receptor chain draws on TRBV29-1 and TRBJ2-7. The sequenced sample was blood. The CDR3 protein: CSGQTATSYEQYF.